The 5 T cell receptor beta chains presented below share a single source sample, sequenced in a study of neurological immune-mediated disorders. TCRdb independently ran MiXCR on the 5' RACE reads; one entry per CDR3 protein. This table holds around 26,000 distinct CDR3 sequences, 2.5% to 4% found once. Input material: PBMCs. The receptors come from a woman in her 30s with multiple sclerosis.

This clonotype was seen a handful of times. The chain is built from TRBV12-3 or TRBV12-4 and TRBJ1-4, with 11 bases fitting TRBD1. CDR3 length: 16 residues. The junction had 10 bases not matched to a gene; V was cut back by 5 bases and J by 8 bases. In DNA, the CDR3 is TGTGCCAGCAGTACACGGACAGGGGGCCGAGGAGAAAAACTGTTTTTT. This sequence encodes CASSTRTGGRGEKLFF.

The sample holds many counts of this clonotype. The chain joins TRBV18 to TRBJ1-5; maybe TRBD1 (5 bases). Trimming took off 3 bases at V and 7 bases at J, with 13 bases between the two ends. The CDR3 totals 14 residues. Germline CDR1 is KGHSH and CDR2 is LQKENI. As DNA, the CDR3 is TGTGCCAGCTCACCGGTGGGGCTCAGGCAGCCCCAGCATTTT. It is translated as CASSPVGLRQPQHF.

By share, this clonotype counts as medium-sized. J is TRBJ2-1 and V is TRBV20-1; TRBD2 aligns across 11 bases. The CDR3 contains 16 residues. After removal of 5 bases from V and 3 bases from J, the junction contained 9 bases not matched to a gene. In germline, CDR1 is DFQATT, CDR2 SNEGSKA (reference sequence). This chain's CDR3 is CSAPMTSGIYYNEQFF. The CDR3 nucleotides are TGCAGTGCTCCCATGACTAGCGGGATCTACTACAATGAGCAGTTCTTC.

This clonotype is labeled medium-sized. The J gene is TRBJ2-5, the V gene TRBV20-1; a possible D gene is TRBD2 (6 bases). The V gene lost 1 base and the J gene lost 5 bases, with 23 bases spanning the gap. The germline gives CDR1 DFQATT, CDR2 SNEGSKA (reference sequence). This CDR3 contains 17 residues. Written as DNA, the CDR3 is TGCAGTGCTAGAGGTCCCACAGAACGGGGGAAAGGGGAGACCCAGTACTTC. It translates to CSARGPTERGKGETQYF.

This clonotype came up many times. The chain joins TRBV12-3 or TRBV12-4 to TRBJ2-1, with TRBD2 identical over 8 bases. J was trimmed by 6 bases and V by 5 bases; bases with no gene match: 6. The CDR3 runs 14 residues. The chain's CDR3 is CASSPQTSANEQFF. As DNA, the CDR3 is TGTGCCAGCAGTCCCCAGACTAGCGCCAATGAGCAGTTCTTC.